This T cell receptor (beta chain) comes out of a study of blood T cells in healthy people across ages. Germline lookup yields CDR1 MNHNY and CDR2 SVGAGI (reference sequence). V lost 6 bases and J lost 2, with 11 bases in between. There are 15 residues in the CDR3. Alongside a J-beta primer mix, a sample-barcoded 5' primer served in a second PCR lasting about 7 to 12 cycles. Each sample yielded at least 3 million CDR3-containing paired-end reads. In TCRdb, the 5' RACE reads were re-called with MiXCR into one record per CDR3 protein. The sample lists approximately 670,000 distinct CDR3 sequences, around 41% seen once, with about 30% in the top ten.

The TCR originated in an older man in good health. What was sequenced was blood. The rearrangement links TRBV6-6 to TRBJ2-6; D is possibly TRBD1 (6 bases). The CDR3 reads CASSPQGPGANVLTF. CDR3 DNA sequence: TGTGCCAGCAGCCCACAGGGTCCTGGGGCCAACGTCCTGACTTTC.